What follows describes a single T cell receptor beta chain. Its antigen is unidentified. Only in-frame clones appear in the TCRdb table, and some are missing; sequencing was by immunoSEQ multiplex PCR. This sample has about 83,000 clones, with around 80% found just once. This record comes from a study of OX40 agonist ivuxolimab in advanced cancers. In the study overall: With ivuxolimab, an agonistic anti-OX40 (CD134) antibody, patients were treated. General study points: Average numbers of expanded clones were greater in CD8+ T cells than in CD4+. The study observed clonal expansion of CD4+ and CD8+ blood T cells by week 6 at 0.1 to 3.0 mg/kg. The investigators did not determine what antigen specificity the expanded peripheral T cells had.

The germline gives CDR1 LGHNA, CDR2 YNFKEQ. There are 13 residues in the CDR3. V was cut by 0 bases and J by 7 bases, with 7 bases left in between. This clonotype was obtained from an adult with an advanced solid tumor such as melanoma, head and neck, liver or kidney cancer. Specimen: CD4+ or CD8+ T cells sorted from blood, collected in a trial of the OX40 agonist ivuxolimab. This chain joins TRBV4-2 and TRBJ2-1; TRBD1 or TRBD2 may be the D gene (5 bases each). CDR3 sequence: CASSQDGGNEQFF. The CDR3 region has the DNA TGTGCCAGCAGCCAAGATGGGGGAAATGAGCAGTTCTTC.